These T cell receptor beta chains were read from a single sample in a study of radiotherapy plus CTLA-4 blockade in lung cancer. Data came from immunoSEQ multiplex PCR; TCRdb stores just in-frame clones and leaves some out. This sample has roughly 90,000 clones, with 60% to 80% found just once. The sample consisted of peripheral blood, taken from a patient treated with radiotherapy plus ipilimumab. The receptor set was obtained from a human donor with non-small cell lung cancer that progressed on radiotherapy plus ipilimumab. Each CDR3 is given with its conserved first and last residue. The order of the fields is CDR3 protein, CDR3 DNA, J gene, clone size, D gene, V gene. A D gene is named only where the DNA matches it firmly. Clone size is given for some rows only: seen once, a few or many times, or a class if the clone is expanded.

CDR3aa: CASSWAASSYEQYF
CDR3nt: TGTGCCAGTAGTTGGGCGGCCAGCTCCTACGAGCAGTACTTC
j_gene: TRBJ2-7
abundance: -
d_gene: -
v_gene: TRBV19

CDR3aa: CASSQETRSAEAFF
CDR3nt: TGTGCCAGCAGCCAAGAGACCCGATCGGCTGAAGCTTTCTTT
j_gene: TRBJ1-1
abundance: -
d_gene: -
v_gene: TRBV4-2

CDR3aa: CASSQDPTGGDSNQPQHF
CDR3nt: TGTGCCAGCAGCCAAGATCCGACCGGCGGTGATAGCAATCAGCCCCAGCATTTT
j_gene: TRBJ1-5
abundance: few
d_gene: -
v_gene: TRBV4-2

CDR3aa: CSVSHGGDYEQFF
CDR3nt: TGCAGCGTCTCTCACGGTGGGGACTATGAGCAGTTCTTC
j_gene: TRBJ2-1
abundance: -
d_gene: -
v_gene: TRBV29-1

CDR3aa: CASSLVGGDTEAFF
CDR3nt: TGTGCCAGCAGCTTAGTAGGGGGGGACACTGAAGCTTTCTTT
j_gene: TRBJ1-1
abundance: -
d_gene: -
v_gene: TRBV7-2

CDR3aa: CASSLGAYEQYF
CDR3nt: TGTGCCAGCAGTTTAGGGGCCTACGAGCAGTACTTC
j_gene: TRBJ2-7
abundance: -
d_gene: -
v_gene: TRBV28

CDR3aa: CASSSTGGSQYEQYF
CDR3nt: TGTGCCAGCTCATCAACAGGGGGCTCCCAATACGAGCAGTACTTC
j_gene: TRBJ2-7
abundance: few
d_gene: TRBD1
v_gene: TRBV18

CDR3aa: CASGRGNNEKLFF
CDR3nt: TGTGCCAGCGGGCGGGGTAATAATGAAAAACTGTTTTTT
j_gene: TRBJ1-4
abundance: once
d_gene: -
v_gene: TRBV6-1

CDR3aa: CASSPSREGAYNEQFF
CDR3nt: TGTGCCAGTAGCCCCTCTCGGGAGGGGGCTTACAATGAGCAGTTCTTC
j_gene: TRBJ2-1
abundance: -
d_gene: -
v_gene: TRBV19

CDR3aa: CASSVRGGGTGELFF
CDR3nt: TGTGCCAGCAGTGTTCGAGGAGGGGGCACCGGGGAGCTGTTTTTT
j_gene: TRBJ2-2
abundance: -
d_gene: -
v_gene: TRBV6-4

CDR3aa: CASSYWGNTEAFF
CDR3nt: TGTGCCAGCAGTTATTGGGGGAACACTGAAGCTTTCTTT
j_gene: TRBJ1-1
abundance: -
d_gene: -
v_gene: TRBV6-5

CDR3aa: CASSEEGQALQETQYF
CDR3nt: TGTGCCAGCAGTGAAGAAGGGCAGGCCCTACAAGAGACCCAGTACTTC
j_gene: TRBJ2-5
abundance: -
d_gene: -
v_gene: TRBV6-1

CDR3aa: CASSSGLGRNTEAFF
CDR3nt: TGTGCCAGCTCATCCGGTTTAGGAAGGAACACTGAAGCTTTCTTT
j_gene: TRBJ1-1
abundance: many
d_gene: -
v_gene: TRBV18

CDR3aa: CASSLVIGQGGQPQHF
CDR3nt: TGTGCCAGCAGCTTAGTAATCGGGCAGGGCGGTCAGCCCCAGCATTTT
j_gene: TRBJ1-5
abundance: -
d_gene: -
v_gene: TRBV7-2

CDR3aa: CASGLVRTSGYNEQFF
CDR3nt: TGTGCTAGTGGTTTGGTACGTACTAGCGGCTACAATGAGCAGTTCTTC
j_gene: TRBJ2-1
abundance: few
d_gene: TRBD2
v_gene: TRBV12-5

CDR3aa: CASSLAAGGPGELFF
CDR3nt: TGTGCCAGCAGCTTAGCGGCGGGAGGGCCCGGGGAGCTGTTTTTT
j_gene: TRBJ2-2
abundance: -
d_gene: TRBD2
v_gene: TRBV7-6

CDR3aa: CASSLGTGVSTDTQYF
CDR3nt: TGTGCCAGTAGCCTTGGGACAGGGGTGAGCACAGATACGCAGTATTTT
j_gene: TRBJ2-3
abundance: -
d_gene: TRBD1
v_gene: TRBV19

CDR3aa: CASSDPGRPYEQYF
CDR3nt: TGTGCCAGCAGTGATCCGGGGAGGCCCTACGAGCAGTACTTC
j_gene: TRBJ2-7
abundance: -
d_gene: -
v_gene: TRBV2

CDR3aa: CATRHSYEQYF
CDR3nt: TGTGCCACCCGACACTCCTACGAGCAGTACTTC
j_gene: TRBJ2-7
abundance: -
d_gene: -
v_gene: TRBV19

CDR3aa: CASSEWREGAFSSYEQYF
CDR3nt: TGTGCCAGCAGTGAGTGGCGGGAGGGCGCCTTTTCCTCCTACGAGCAGTACTTC
j_gene: TRBJ2-7
abundance: few
d_gene: TRBD2
v_gene: TRBV6-4

CDR3aa: CASSRTTGGTEAFF
CDR3nt: TGCGCCAGCAGCCGGACGACAGGGGGGACTGAAGCTTTCTTT
j_gene: TRBJ1-1
abundance: -
d_gene: TRBD1
v_gene: TRBV5-1

CDR3aa: CASSQEKWSAGAYEQYF
CDR3nt: TGCGCCAGCAGCCAAGAAAAGTGGAGTGCTGGGGCCTACGAGCAGTACTTC
j_gene: TRBJ2-7
abundance: -
d_gene: -
v_gene: TRBV4-1

CDR3aa: CASSLVGYTDTQYF
CDR3nt: TGCGCCAGCAGCTTGGTGGGTTACACAGATACGCAGTATTTT
j_gene: TRBJ2-3
abundance: many
d_gene: -
v_gene: TRBV5-1

CDR3aa: CATSREIPLDGTSDEKLFF
CDR3nt: TGTGCCACCAGCAGAGAGATCCCACTTGACGGGACGAGCGATGAAAAACTGTTTTTT
j_gene: TRBJ1-4
abundance: once
d_gene: -
v_gene: TRBV15

CDR3aa: CASSPRRGNSEAFF
CDR3nt: TGTGCCAGCTCACCACGGAGGGGGAACTCTGAAGCTTTCTTT
j_gene: TRBJ1-1
abundance: -
d_gene: -
v_gene: TRBV18

CDR3aa: CASSRGESGNTIYF
CDR3nt: TGTGCCAGTAGTAGAGGGGAATCTGGAAACACCATATATTTT
j_gene: TRBJ1-3
abundance: once
d_gene: -
v_gene: TRBV19

CDR3aa: CASRVGDNEQFF
CDR3nt: TGTGCCAGCAGGGTAGGGGACAATGAGCAGTTCTTC
j_gene: TRBJ2-1
abundance: -
d_gene: -
v_gene: TRBV7-9

CDR3aa: CASSEYLRNEQYF
CDR3nt: TGTGCCAGCAGTGAATACCTAAGGAACGAGCAGTACTTC
j_gene: TRBJ2-7
abundance: few
d_gene: -
v_gene: TRBV2

CDR3aa: CASSRDWGYEQYF
CDR3nt: TGTGCCAGCAGCCGGGACTGGGGCTACGAGCAGTACTTC
j_gene: TRBJ2-7
abundance: -
d_gene: -
v_gene: TRBV7-2

CDR3aa: CASSSPRDPNTEAFF
CDR3nt: TGCGCCAGCAGCTCCCCCAGGGACCCGAACACTGAAGCTTTCTTT
j_gene: TRBJ1-1
abundance: -
d_gene: -
v_gene: TRBV5-1

CDR3aa: CASSVLPGGSYEQYF
CDR3nt: TGTGCCAGCAGCGTTCTTCCCGGGGGGAGCTACGAGCAGTACTTC
j_gene: TRBJ2-7
abundance: many
d_gene: TRBD2
v_gene: TRBV9

CDR3aa: CASSFSGTQETQYF
CDR3nt: TGCGCCAGCAGCTTTAGCGGGACCCAAGAGACCCAGTACTTC
j_gene: TRBJ2-5
abundance: -
d_gene: TRBD2
v_gene: TRBV5-1

CDR3aa: CASSVGLGTQYF
CDR3nt: TGTGCCAGCAGTGTGGGACTGGGGACCCAGTACTTC
j_gene: TRBJ2-5
abundance: -
d_gene: -
v_gene: TRBV25-1

CDR3aa: CAWARQGITYEQYF
CDR3nt: TGTGCCTGGGCCAGGCAGGGAATTACTTACGAGCAGTACTTC
j_gene: TRBJ2-7
abundance: few
d_gene: -
v_gene: TRBV30

CDR3aa: CASSISRGQDYGYTF
CDR3nt: TGTGCCAGTAGTATATCGAGGGGGCAGGACTATGGCTACACCTTC
j_gene: TRBJ1-2
abundance: -
d_gene: TRBD1
v_gene: TRBV19

CDR3aa: CASKGLPGRPGGETQYF
CDR3nt: TGTGCCAGCAAAGGCCTACCCGGGAGGCCGGGGGGGGAGACCCAGTACTTC
j_gene: TRBJ2-5
abundance: few
d_gene: TRBD2
v_gene: TRBV27

CDR3aa: CASSSTGGDAQPQHF
CDR3nt: TGCGCCAGCAGCTCGACTGGGGGAGATGCTCAGCCCCAGCATTTT
j_gene: TRBJ1-5
abundance: -
d_gene: -
v_gene: TRBV5-1

CDR3aa: CASSFSGSYETQYF
CDR3nt: TGTGCCAGCAGCTTTAGCGGGAGCTACGAGACCCAGTACTTC
j_gene: TRBJ2-5
abundance: -
d_gene: TRBD2
v_gene: TRBV11-2

CDR3aa: CASSQGGFSYNEQFF
CDR3nt: TGCGCCAGCAGCCAAGGGGGTTTCTCCTACAATGAGCAGTTCTTC
j_gene: TRBJ2-1
abundance: -
d_gene: -
v_gene: TRBV4-1

CDR3aa: CASSESSGRTETQYF
CDR3nt: TGCGCCAGCAGTGAGTCCAGCGGGAGAACTGAGACCCAGTACTTC
j_gene: TRBJ2-5
abundance: -
d_gene: TRBD2
v_gene: TRBV10-2

CDR3aa: CASSYPADRGLSISYEQYF
CDR3nt: TGTGCCAGCAGTTATCCAGCGGACAGGGGGCTTTCCATCTCCTACGAGCAGTACTTC
j_gene: TRBJ2-7
abundance: -
d_gene: TRBD1
v_gene: TRBV28

CDR3aa: CASSPGQGGSTEAFF
CDR3nt: TGTGCCAGCAGTCCGGGACAGGGTGGAAGCACTGAAGCTTTCTTT
j_gene: TRBJ1-1
abundance: -
d_gene: TRBD1
v_gene: TRBV27